A selection of T cell receptor beta chains follows, all from one sample in a study of T cell changes during pregnancy in multiple sclerosis. Libraries were prepared by immunoSEQ multiplex PCR; TCRdb keeps only in-frame clonotypes and omits some of them. This table holds 40,000 to 45,000 clones, 80% to 90% found once. Sequenced here: CD4+ T cells from peripheral blood mononuclear cells, sampled in the first trimester of pregnancy. These TCRs come from a female donor with multiple sclerosis, enrolled in a pregnancy study. Each CDR3 is given with its conserved first and last residue. The D gene is left open where the match is weak. Some rows mark clone size as missing; the rest say once, few, many or name a class of expanded clone.

TRBJ1-5 | TRBD1 | TRBV9 | NA | TGTGCCAGCAGCTCCGGACAGGGCGGGAGCAATCAGCCCCAGCATTTT | CASSSGQGGSNQPQHF
TRBJ2-5 | TRBD2 | TRBV5-1 | few | TGCGCCAGCAGCCGCTTAAGACTAGCGGAACAAGAGACCCAGTACTTC | CASSRLRLAEQETQYF
TRBJ2-1 | NA | TRBV21-1 | NA | TGTGCCAGCAGCAGGTCGGCCGGGAGGGCCAGGAATGAGCAGTTCTTC | CASSRSAGRARNEQFF
TRBJ1-3 | NA | TRBV5-6 | once | TGTGCCAGCAGCTTGGACCAGAGCGGCACCATATATTTT | CASSLDQSGTIYF
TRBJ1-3 | NA | TRBV9 | NA | TGTGCCAGCAGCGTAGCATCCAGGACAGATGGAAACACCATATATTTT | CASSVASRTDGNTIYF
TRBJ2-7 | TRBD1 | TRBV5-1 | NA | TGCGCCAGCAGCTATGGACAGGAGGACGAGCAGTACTTC | CASSYGQEDEQYF
TRBJ2-5 | NA | TRBV5-6 | NA | TGTGCCAGCAGCTTCGGGAAGGACTCAGGGGCCCAGTACTTC | CASSFGKDSGAQYF
TRBJ2-2 | TRBD2 | TRBV15 | NA | TGTGCCACCAGCAGAGATAGGCGACTAGCGGGAGGGCCCACCGGGGAGCTGTTTTTT | CATSRDRRLAGGPTGELFF
TRBJ2-5 | TRBD2 | TRBV9 | NA | TGTGCCAGCAGCGTAGGGGGCGGGAGGTTTGAGACCCAGTACTTC | CASSVGGGRFETQYF
TRBJ2-1 | TRBD2 | TRBV9 | NA | TGTGCCAGCAGCCGGGGGGGCAATGAGCAGTTCTTC | CASSRGGNEQFF
TRBJ2-7 | NA | TRBV18 | once | TGTGCCAGCTCACCATCCGCAGGCACGGATGTATGGCAGTACTTC | CASSPSAGTDVWQYF
TRBJ2-1 | TRBD2 | TRBV4-1 | NA | TGCGCCAGCAGCCAAGATAGCGGGAGTCGGAATGAGCAGTTCTTC | CASSQDSGSRNEQFF
TRBJ2-2 | TRBD2 | TRBV28 | NA | TGTGCCAGCAGTTTATTCCGTCTAGCGGGACCCATACGTCGTGGGAACACCGGGGAGCTGTTTTTT | CASSLFRLAGPIRRGNTGELFF
TRBJ1-2 | NA | TRBV2 | NA | TGTGCCAGCAGTGTTGGGGGGAGCAGAGGCTACACCTTC | CASSVGGSRGYTF
TRBJ2-7 | NA | TRBV5-1 | NA | TGCGCCAGCAGCTCGCAGGTAAGCTCCTACGAGCAGTACTTC | CASSSQVSSYEQYF
TRBJ2-3 | TRBD2 | TRBV6-4 | NA | TGTGCCAGCAGCTTACTAGCGGGAGAGATAGATACGCAGTATTTT | CASSLLAGEIDTQYF
TRBJ1-3 | TRBD1 | TRBV6-5 | NA | TGTGCCAGCAGTTACCGGACAGGGAGCTCTGGAAACACCATATATTTT | CASSYRTGSSGNTIYF
TRBJ2-7 | NA | TRBV11-2 | medium-sized | TGTGCCACCTCCGGGACTCAAATCTACGAGCAGTACTTC | CATSGTQIYEQYF
TRBJ2-7 | TRBD1 | TRBV27 | NA | TGTGCCAGCAGTTTACGACAGGGCGGCGCCTACGAGCAGTACTTC | CASSLRQGGAYEQYF
TRBJ2-3 | TRBD1 | TRBV28 | NA | TGTGCCAGCAGTCACAGGGGGTTGGGCACAGATACGCAGTATTTT | CASSHRGLGTDTQYF
TRBJ2-1 | NA | TRBV9 | NA | TGTGCCAGCAGCGTAGTCCCTCGGGAACCCAATGAGCAGTTCTTC | CASSVVPREPNEQFF
TRBJ1-5 | NA | TRBV19 | NA | TGTGCCAGTAGTACGGGCAGACAGGCCGGCCAGCCCCAGCATTTT | CASSTGRQAGQPQHF
TRBJ1-4 | TRBD1 | TRBV30 | few | TGTGCCTGGGGCAGGGACAGGGGGATCGAAAAACTGTTTTTT | CAWGRDRGIEKLFF
TRBJ2-1 | TRBD2 | TRBV4-1 | NA | TGCGCCAGCAGCCGGGGCGGGAGGGATAATGAGCAGTTCTTC | CASSRGGRDNEQFF
TRBJ1-4 | TRBD1 | TRBV29-1 | NA | TGCAGCGTTTACGGGACAGGGGGTGAAAAACTGTTTTTT | CSVYGTGGEKLFF
TRBJ2-3 | NA | TRBV7-2 | once | TGTGCCAGCAGCTCCTACACAGATACGCAGTATTTT | CASSSYTDTQYF
TRBJ1-1 | NA | TRBV7-6 | NA | TGTGCCAGCAGCGGGCACAGGGCAAGGGGGACTGAAGCTTTCTTT | CASSGHRARGTEAFF
TRBJ2-7 | TRBD1 | TRBV18 | NA | TGTGCCAGCTCACCGGGGACAGGGGGCTATTTACTTGATGAGCAGTACTTC | CASSPGTGGYLLDEQYF
TRBJ2-7 | TRBD2 | TRBV5-6 | NA | TGTGCCAGCAGCCCGGGACTAGCGGGAGTCGGCGAGCAGTACTTC | CASSPGLAGVGEQYF
TRBJ2-5 | NA | TRBV2 | NA | TGTGCCAGCAGTGATTCCGGTATTGAGACCCAGTACTTC | CASSDSGIETQYF
TRBJ1-2 | TRBD1 | TRBV14 | NA | TGTGCCAGCAGCCGAGTCCGGGACAGGGTAGACTATGGCTACACCTTC | CASSRVRDRVDYGYTF
TRBJ1-5 | NA | TRBV7-9 | once | TGTGCCAGCAGCCATAGGGGGTATGGCAATCAGCCCCAGCATTTT | CASSHRGYGNQPQHF
TRBJ2-5 | TRBD1 | TRBV30 | NA | TGTGCCTGGGGGACAGGGGGCGCCGAGGAGACCCAGTACTTC | CAWGTGGAEETQYF
TRBJ2-7 | TRBD1 | TRBV6-1 | NA | TGTGCCAGCAGTGGGGGACAGACCTACGAGCAGTACTTC | CASSGGQTYEQYF
TRBJ2-2 | TRBD1 | TRBV10-3 | NA | TGTGCCATCAGTGAGTTTGGGGCAGGGGGCCAAAACACCGGGGAGCTGTTTTTT | CAISEFGAGGQNTGELFF
TRBJ2-7 | NA | TRBV18 | NA | TGTGCCAGCTCAGAAGGACAGCCGGCCCTCTACGAGCAGTACTTC | CASSEGQPALYEQYF
TRBJ2-2 | TRBD2 | TRBV27 | NA | TGTGCCAGCAATGGCGCCCCCAAACTAGCGGGACCCACCGGGGAGCTGTTTTTT | CASNGAPKLAGPTGELFF
TRBJ2-2 | NA | TRBV7-6 | once | TGTGCCAGCAGCTTAATAATCTCCGGGGAGCTGTTTTTT | CASSLIISGELFF
TRBJ1-5 | NA | TRBV6-1 | NA | TGTGCCAGCAGATTCGTGGAGGATAGCAATCAGCCCCAGCATTTT | CASRFVEDSNQPQHF
TRBJ2-7 | NA | TRBV6-1 | NA | TGTGCCAGCAGCCCCGACGAGCAGTACTTC | CASSPDEQYF
TRBJ1-2 | TRBD1 | TRBV10-2 | NA | TGCGCCAGCAGACAGGGGGCCAACTATGGCTACACCTTC | CASRQGANYGYTF
TRBJ1-1 | TRBD1 | TRBV18 | NA | TGTGCCAGCTCACCGACCAGACAGGGACACACTGAAGCTTTCTTT | CASSPTRQGHTEAFF
TRBJ1-5 | TRBD1 | TRBV30 | NA | TGTGCCTGGAGTGGACAGGGGAATCAGCCCCAGCATTTT | CAWSGQGNQPQHF
TRBJ1-4 | TRBD1 | TRBV7-2 | NA | TGTGCCAGCAGCTTCCAGGGGGCGGCGGAAAAACTGTTTTTT | CASSFQGAAEKLFF
TRBJ2-2 | NA | TRBV9 | NA | TGTGCCAGCAGCCCCCTCGGAGGGTTTTCTTCCGGGGAGCTGTTTTTT | CASSPLGGFSSGELFF
TRBJ2-3 | TRBD2 | TRBV18 | once | TGTGCCAGCTCACCTGGCTCGGGACTAGCGGGCACAGATACGCAGTATTTT | CASSPGSGLAGTDTQYF